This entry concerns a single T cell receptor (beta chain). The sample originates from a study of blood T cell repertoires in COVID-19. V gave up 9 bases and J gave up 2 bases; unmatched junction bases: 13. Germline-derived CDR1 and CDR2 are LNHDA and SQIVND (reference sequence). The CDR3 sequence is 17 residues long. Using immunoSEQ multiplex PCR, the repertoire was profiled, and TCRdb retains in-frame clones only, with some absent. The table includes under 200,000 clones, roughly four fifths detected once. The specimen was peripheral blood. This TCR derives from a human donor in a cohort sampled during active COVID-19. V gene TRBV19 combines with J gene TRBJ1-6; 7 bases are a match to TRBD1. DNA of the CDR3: TGTGCCAGGCGGGACAGAGAGGGTAAGGCCTATAATTCACCCCTCCACTTT. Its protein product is CARRDREGKAYNSPLHF.